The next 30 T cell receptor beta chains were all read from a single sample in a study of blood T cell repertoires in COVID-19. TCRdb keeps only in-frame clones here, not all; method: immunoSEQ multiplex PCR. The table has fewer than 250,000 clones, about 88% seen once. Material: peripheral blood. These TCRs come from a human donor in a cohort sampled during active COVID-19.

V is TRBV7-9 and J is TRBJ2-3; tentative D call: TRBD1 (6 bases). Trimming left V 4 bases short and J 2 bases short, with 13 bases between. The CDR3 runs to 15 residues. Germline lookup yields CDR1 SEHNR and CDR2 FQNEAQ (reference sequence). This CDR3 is CASSYSGAPTDTQYF. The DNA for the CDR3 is TGTGCCAGCAGCTATTCAGGGGCCCCCACAGATACGCAGTATTTT.

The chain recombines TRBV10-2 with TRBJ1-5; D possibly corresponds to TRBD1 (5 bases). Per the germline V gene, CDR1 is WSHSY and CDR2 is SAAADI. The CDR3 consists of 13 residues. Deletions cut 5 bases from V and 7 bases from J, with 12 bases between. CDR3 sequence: CASSSRVGQPQHF. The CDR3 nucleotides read TGCGCCAGCAGTTCCAGGGTAGGCCAGCCCCAGCATTTT.

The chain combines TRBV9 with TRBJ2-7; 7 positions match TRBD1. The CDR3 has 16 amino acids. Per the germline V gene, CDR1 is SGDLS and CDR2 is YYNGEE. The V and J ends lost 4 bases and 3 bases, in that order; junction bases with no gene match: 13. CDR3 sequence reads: CASSLLPGTAYYEQYF. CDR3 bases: TGTGCCAGCAGCCTCCTCCCCGGGACAGCCTACTACGAGCAGTACTTC.

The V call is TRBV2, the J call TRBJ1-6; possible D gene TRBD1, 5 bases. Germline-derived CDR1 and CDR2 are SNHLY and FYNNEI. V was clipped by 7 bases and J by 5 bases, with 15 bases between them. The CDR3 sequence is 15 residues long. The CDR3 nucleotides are TGTGCCAGCAAAAAGGAATGGGGGGATAATTCACCCCTCCACTTT. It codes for CASKKEWGDNSPLHF.

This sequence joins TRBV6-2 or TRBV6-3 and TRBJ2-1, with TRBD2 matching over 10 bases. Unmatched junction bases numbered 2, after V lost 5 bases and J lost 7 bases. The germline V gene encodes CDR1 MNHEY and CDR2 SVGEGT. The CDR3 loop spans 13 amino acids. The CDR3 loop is CASSQGLANEQFF. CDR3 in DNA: TGTGCCAGCAGTCAGGGACTAGCGAATGAGCAGTTCTTC.

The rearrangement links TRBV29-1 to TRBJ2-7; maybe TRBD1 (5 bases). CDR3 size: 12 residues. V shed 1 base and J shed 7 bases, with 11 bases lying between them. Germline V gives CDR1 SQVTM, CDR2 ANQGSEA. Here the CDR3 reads CSVEATVGEQYF. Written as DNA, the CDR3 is TGCAGCGTTGAAGCGACAGTGGGGGAGCAGTACTTC.

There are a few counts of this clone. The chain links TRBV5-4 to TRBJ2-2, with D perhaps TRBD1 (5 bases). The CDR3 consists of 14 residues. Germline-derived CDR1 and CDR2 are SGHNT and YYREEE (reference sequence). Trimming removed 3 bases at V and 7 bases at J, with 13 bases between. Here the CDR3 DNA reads TGTGCCAGCAGCTCCCAGGGCCGGGTCGGGGAGCTGTTTTTT. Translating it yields CASSSQGRVGELFF.

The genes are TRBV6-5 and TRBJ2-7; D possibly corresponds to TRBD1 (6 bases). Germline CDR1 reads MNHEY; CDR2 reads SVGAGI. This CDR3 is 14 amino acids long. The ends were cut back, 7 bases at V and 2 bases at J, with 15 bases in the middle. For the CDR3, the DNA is TGTGCCAGCACAACAGGGTCAGTAGCCTACGAGCAGTACTTC. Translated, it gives CASTTGSVAYEQYF.

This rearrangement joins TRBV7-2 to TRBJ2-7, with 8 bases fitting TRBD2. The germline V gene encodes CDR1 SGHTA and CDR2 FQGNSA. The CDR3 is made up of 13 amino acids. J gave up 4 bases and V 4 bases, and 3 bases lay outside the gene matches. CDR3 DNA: TGTGCCAGCAGCTCCATAGCGGGGTACGAGCAGTACTTC. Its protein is CASSSIAGYEQYF.

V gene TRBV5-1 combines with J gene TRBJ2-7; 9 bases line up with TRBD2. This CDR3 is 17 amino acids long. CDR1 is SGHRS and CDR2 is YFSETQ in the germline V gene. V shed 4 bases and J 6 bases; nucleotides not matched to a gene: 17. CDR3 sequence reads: CASSLELAGNSIGEQYF. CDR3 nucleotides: TGCGCCAGCAGCCTAGAGCTAGCGGGAAACAGTATCGGCGAGCAGTACTTC. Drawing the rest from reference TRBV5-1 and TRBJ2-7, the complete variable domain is KAGVTQTPRYLIKTRGQQVTLSCSPISGHRSVSWYQQTPGQGLQFLFEYFSETQRNKGNFPGRFSGRQFSNSRSEMNVSTLELGDSALYLCASSLELAGNSIGEQYFGPGTRLTVT.

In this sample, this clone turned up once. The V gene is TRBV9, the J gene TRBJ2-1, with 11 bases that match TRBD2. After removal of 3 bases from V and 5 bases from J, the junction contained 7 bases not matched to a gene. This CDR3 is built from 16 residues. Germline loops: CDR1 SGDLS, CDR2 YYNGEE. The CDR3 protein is CASSGAGTSGDNEQFF. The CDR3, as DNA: TGTGCCAGCAGCGGCGCCGGGACTAGCGGAGACAATGAGCAGTTCTTC.

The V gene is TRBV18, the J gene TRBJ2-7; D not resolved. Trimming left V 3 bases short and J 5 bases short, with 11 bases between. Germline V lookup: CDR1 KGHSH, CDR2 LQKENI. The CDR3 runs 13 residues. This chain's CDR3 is CASSPSRLHEQYF. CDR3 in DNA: TGTGCCAGCTCACCCTCGAGGCTCCACGAGCAGTACTTC.

Written as DNA, the CDR3 is TGTGCCAGCGGGTGGACTAGCGGGAACCCCTACAATGAGCAGTTCTTC. It encodes CASGWTSGNPYNEQFF. The chain has TRBV7-6 and TRBJ2-1, with 12 bases that match TRBD2. The CDR3 spans 16 residues. V gave up 8 bases and J gave up 2 bases; unmatched junction bases: 7. CDR1 SGHVS and CDR2 FNYEAQ come from the germline V gene. The variable domain in full, completed from reference TRBV7-6 and TRBJ2-1, reads GAGVSQSPRYKVTKRGQDVALRCDPISGHVSLYWYRQALGQGPEFLTYFNYEAQQDKSGLPNDRFSAERPEGSISTLTIQRTEQRDSAMYRCASGWTSGNPYNEQFFGPGTRLTVL.

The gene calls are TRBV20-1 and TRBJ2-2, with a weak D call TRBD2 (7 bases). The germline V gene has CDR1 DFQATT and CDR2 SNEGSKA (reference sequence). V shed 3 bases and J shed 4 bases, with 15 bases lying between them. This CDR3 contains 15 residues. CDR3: CSASPAGASTGELFF. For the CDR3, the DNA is TGCAGTGCTAGTCCGGCGGGGGCTTCCACCGGGGAGCTGTTTTTT.

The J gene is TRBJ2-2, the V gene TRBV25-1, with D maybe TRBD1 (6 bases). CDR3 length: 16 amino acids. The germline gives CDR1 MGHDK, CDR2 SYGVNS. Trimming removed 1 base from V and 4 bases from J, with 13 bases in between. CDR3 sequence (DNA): TGTGCCAGCAGTGAATCAGGGGCGAGGGGCACCGGGGAGCTGTTTTTT. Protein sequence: CASSESGARGTGELFF. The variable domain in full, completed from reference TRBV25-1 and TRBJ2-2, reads EADIYQTPRYLVIGTGKKITLECSQTMGHDKMYWYQQDPGMELHLIHYSYGVNSTEKGDLSSESTVSRIRTEHFPLTLESARPSHTSQYLCASSESGARGTGELFFGEGSRLTVL.

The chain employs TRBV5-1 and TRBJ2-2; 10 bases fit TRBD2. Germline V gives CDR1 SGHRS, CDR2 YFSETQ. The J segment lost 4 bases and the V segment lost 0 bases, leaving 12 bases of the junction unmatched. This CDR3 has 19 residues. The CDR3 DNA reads TGCGCCAGCAGCTTGGAACTTCGGCGCAGCGGGAGGGCCACCGGGGAGCTGTTTTTT. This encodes CASSLELRRSGRATGELFF. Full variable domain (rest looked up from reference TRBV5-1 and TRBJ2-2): KAGVTQTPRYLIKTRGQQVTLSCSPISGHRSVSWYQQTPGQGLQFLFEYFSETQRNKGNFPGRFSGRQFSNSRSEMNVSTLELGDSALYLCASSLELRRSGRATGELFFGEGSRLTVL.

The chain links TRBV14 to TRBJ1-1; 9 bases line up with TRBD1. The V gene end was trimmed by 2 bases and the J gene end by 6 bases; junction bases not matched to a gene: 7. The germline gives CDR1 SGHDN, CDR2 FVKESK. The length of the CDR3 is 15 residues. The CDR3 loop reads CASSQYVQGAAEAFF. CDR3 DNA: TGTGCCAGCAGCCAATACGTACAGGGGGCCGCTGAAGCTTTCTTT.

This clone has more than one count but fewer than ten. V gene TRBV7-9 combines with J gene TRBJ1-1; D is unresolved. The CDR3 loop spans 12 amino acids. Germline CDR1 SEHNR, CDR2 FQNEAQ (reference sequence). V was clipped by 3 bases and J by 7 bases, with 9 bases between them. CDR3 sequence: CASSFRPDEAFF. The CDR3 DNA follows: TGTGCCAGCAGCTTCAGGCCGGATGAAGCTTTCTTT.

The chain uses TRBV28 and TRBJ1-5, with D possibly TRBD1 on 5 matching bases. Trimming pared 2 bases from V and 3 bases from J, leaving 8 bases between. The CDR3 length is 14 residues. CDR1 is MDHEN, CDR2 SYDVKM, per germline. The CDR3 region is CASSLGGTNQPQHF. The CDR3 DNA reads TGTGCCAGCAGTTTAGGGGGGACCAATCAGCCCCAGCATTTT.

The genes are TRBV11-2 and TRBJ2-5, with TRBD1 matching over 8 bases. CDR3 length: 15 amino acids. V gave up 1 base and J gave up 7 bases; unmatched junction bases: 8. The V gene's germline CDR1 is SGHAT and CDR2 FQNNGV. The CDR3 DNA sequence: TGTGCCAGCAGCTTAGGGCGACAGGGGACGGGGACCCAGTACTTC. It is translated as CASSLGRQGTGTQYF.

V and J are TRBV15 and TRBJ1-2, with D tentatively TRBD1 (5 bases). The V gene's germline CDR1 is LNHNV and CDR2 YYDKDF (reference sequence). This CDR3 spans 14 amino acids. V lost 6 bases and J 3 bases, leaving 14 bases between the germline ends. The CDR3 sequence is CATRRGMGDYGYTF. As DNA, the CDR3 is TGTGCCACCAGGCGGGGGATGGGGGACTATGGCTACACCTTC.

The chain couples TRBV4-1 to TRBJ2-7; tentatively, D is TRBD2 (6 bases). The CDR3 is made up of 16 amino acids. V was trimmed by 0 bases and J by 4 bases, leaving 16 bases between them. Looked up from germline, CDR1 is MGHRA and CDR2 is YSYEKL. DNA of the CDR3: TGCGCCAGCAGCCAAGACGTTCCTAGCGCATATTACGAGCAGTACTTC. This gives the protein CASSQDVPSAYYEQYF.

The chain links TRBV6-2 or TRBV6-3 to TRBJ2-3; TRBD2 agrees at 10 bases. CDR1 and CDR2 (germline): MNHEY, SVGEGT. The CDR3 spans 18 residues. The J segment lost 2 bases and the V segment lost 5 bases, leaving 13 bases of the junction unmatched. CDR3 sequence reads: CASSHPTPGTSDTDTQYF. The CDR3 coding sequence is TGTGCCAGCAGTCACCCTACACCCGGGACTAGCGACACAGATACGCAGTATTTT.

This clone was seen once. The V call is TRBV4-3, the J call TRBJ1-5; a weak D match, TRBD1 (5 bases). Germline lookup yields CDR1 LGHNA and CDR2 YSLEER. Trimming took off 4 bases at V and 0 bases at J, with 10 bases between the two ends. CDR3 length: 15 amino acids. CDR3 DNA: TGCGCCAGCAGCCTACAGGCGAATAGCAATCAGCCCCAGCATTTT. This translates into CASSLQANSNQPQHF.

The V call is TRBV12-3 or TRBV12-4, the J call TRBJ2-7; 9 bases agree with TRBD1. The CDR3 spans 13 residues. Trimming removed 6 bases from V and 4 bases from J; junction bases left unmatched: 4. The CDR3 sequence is CASRMGQGYEQYF. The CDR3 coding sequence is TGTGCCAGCAGGATGGGACAGGGATACGAGCAGTACTTC.

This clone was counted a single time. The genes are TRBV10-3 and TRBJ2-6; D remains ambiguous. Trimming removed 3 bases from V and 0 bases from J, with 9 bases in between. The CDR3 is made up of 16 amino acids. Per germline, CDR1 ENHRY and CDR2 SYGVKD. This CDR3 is CAISDDGDSGANVLTF. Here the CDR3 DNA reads TGTGCCATCAGTGATGACGGAGACTCTGGGGCCAACGTCCTGACTTTC.

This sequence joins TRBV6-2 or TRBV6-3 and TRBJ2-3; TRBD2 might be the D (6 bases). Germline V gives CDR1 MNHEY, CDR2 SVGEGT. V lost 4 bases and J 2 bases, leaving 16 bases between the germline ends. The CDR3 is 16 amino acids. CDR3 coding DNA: TGTGCCAGCAGTTTGGGACTTTTGGGACTCACAGATACGCAGTATTTT. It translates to CASSLGLLGLTDTQYF.

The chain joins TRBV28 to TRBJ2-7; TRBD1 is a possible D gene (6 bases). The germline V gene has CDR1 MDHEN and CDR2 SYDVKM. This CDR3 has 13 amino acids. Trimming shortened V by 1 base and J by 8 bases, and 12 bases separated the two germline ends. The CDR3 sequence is CASSLSRGNKQYF. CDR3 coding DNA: TGTGCCAGCAGTTTATCTAGGGGGAATAAGCAGTACTTC.

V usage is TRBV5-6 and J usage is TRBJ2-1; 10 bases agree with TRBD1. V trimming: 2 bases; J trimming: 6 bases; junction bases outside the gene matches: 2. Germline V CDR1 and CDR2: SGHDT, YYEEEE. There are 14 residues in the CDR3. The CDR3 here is CASSLGTGVNEQFF. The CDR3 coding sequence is TGTGCCAGCAGCTTAGGGACAGGGGTCAATGAGCAGTTCTTC.

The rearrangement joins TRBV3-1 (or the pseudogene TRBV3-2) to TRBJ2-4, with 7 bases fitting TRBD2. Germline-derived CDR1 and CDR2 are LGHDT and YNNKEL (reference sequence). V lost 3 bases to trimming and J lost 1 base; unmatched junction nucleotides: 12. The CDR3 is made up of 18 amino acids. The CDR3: CASSHDMASGYAKNIQYF. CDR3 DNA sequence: TGTGCCAGCAGCCACGATATGGCTAGCGGATACGCCAAAAACATTCAGTACTTC.